This TCR beta chain was identified in a study of T cells in Graves' hyperthyroidism and ophthalmopathy. Findings of the study overall: The model's output predicted ophthalmopathy at a median of 6.5 months prior to onset. By a 13 V-J model, ophthalmopathy was set apart from stable hyperthyroidism.

CDR1 and CDR2 from the germline V gene are SGHAT and FQNNGV. V lost 7 bases, J lost 4 bases, and 20 bases lay in between. The CDR3 totals 16 residues. Each person with ophthalmopathy scored at least 3 on the Clinical Activity Score, reached NOSPECS grade 4 or higher, and had been ill under 3 months. Based on clinical symptoms, serum thyroxine and TRAb, thyroid ultrasound and orbital computed tomography, diagnoses were reached. Amplified TCR beta CDR3 regions came from RNA transcripts. The study used the HTBI primer set for a first-round RT-PCR of the TCR CDR3. TCRdb reanalysed the multiplex PCR reads using MiXCR and keeps one entry per CDR3 protein. The repertoire has hundreds of thousands of distinct CDR3 sequences, 15% to 20% of them found once; the top ten carry 17%. This clonotype was counted many times. Its antigen is unknown.

The chain uses TRBV11-2 and TRBJ2-1; D gene unclear. Sequenced sample: blood. The TCR sequence derives from a woman under 30 with Graves' ophthalmopathy. The CDR3 DNA reads TGTGCCAGCATCCCTGGGTATGGGGTCGCTTACAATGAGCAGTTCTTC. Amino acids: CASIPGYGVAYNEQFF.